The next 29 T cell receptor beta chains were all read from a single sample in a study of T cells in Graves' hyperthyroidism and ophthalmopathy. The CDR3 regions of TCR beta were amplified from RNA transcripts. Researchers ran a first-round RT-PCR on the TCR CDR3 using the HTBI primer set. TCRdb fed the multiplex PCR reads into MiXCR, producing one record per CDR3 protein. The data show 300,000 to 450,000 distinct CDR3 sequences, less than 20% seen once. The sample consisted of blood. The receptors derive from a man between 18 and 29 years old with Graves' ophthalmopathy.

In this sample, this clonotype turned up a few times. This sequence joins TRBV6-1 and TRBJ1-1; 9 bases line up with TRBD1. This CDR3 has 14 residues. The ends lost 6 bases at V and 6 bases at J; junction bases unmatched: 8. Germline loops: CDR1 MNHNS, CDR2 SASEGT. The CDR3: CASRTGGAEAEAFF. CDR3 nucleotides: TGTGCCAGCAGGACAGGGGGAGCGGAAGCTGAAGCTTTCTTT.

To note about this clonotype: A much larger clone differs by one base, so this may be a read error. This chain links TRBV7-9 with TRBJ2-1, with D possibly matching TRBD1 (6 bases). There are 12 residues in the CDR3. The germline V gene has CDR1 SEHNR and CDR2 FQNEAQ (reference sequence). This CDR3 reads CASHRVYNERFF. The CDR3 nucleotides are TGTGCCAGCCACAGGGTCTACAATGAGCGGTTCTTC.

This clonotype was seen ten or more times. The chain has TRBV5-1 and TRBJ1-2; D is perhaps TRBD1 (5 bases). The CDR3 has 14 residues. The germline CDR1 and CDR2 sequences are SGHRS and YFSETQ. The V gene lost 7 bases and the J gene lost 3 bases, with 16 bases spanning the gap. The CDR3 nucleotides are TGCGCCAGCTCGTTGCAGGTGGGGGACTATGGCTACACCTTC. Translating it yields CASSLQVGDYGYTF. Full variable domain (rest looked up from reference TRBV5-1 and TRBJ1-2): KAGVTQTPRYLIKTRGQQVTLSCSPISGHRSVSWYQQTPGQGLQFLFEYFSETQRNKGNFPGRFSGRQFSNSRSEMNVSTLELGDSALYLCASSLQVGDYGYTFGSGTRLTVV.

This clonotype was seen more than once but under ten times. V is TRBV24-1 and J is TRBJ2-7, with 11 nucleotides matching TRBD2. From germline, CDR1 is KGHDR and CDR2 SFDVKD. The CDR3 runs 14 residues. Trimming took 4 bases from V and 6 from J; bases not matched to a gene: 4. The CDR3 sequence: CATSESGTSGEQYF. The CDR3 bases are TGTGCCACCAGTGAGTCCGGGACTAGCGGCGAGCAGTACTTC.

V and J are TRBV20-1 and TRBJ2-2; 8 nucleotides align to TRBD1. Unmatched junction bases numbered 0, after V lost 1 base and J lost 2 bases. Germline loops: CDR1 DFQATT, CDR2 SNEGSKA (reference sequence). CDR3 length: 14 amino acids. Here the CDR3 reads CSARAGGNTGELFF. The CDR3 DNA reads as TGCAGTGCTAGAGCAGGGGGCAACACCGGGGAGCTGTTTTTT.

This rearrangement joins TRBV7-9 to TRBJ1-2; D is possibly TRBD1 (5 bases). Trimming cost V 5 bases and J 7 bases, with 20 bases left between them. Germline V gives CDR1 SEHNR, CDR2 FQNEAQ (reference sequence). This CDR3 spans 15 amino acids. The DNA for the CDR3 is TGTGCCAGCAGCCGGAGTTCCTCAGGGACTCCTGGCTACACCTTC. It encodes CASSRSSSGTPGYTF.

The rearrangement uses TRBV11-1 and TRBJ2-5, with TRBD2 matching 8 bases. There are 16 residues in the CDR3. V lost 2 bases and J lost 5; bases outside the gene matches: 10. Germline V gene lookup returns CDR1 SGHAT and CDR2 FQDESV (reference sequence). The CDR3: CASSLPGGPMEETQYF. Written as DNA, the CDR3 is TGTGCCAGCAGCTTACCGGGGGGGCCCATGGAGGAGACCCAGTACTTC.

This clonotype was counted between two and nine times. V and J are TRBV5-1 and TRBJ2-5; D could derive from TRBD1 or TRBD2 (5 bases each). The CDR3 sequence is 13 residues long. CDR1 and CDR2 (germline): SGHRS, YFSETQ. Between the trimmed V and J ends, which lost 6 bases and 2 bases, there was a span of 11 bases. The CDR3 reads CASKPEGQETQYF. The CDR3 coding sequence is TGCGCCAGCAAACCCGAGGGGCAAGAGACCCAGTACTTC.

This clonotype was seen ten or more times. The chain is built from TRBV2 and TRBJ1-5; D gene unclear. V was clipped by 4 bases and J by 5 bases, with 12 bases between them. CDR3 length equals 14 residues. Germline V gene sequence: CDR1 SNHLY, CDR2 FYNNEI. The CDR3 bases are TGTGCCAGCAGTGGAGAAAGACCAGATCAGCCCCAGCATTTT. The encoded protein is CASSGERPDQPQHF.

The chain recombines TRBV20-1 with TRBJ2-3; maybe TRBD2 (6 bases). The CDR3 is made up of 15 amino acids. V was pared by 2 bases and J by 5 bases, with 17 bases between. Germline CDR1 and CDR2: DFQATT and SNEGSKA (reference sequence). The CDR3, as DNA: TGCAGTGCTAGACTCTCTGTTAGCGGTGAAGATACGCAGTATTTT. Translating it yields CSARLSVSGEDTQYF.

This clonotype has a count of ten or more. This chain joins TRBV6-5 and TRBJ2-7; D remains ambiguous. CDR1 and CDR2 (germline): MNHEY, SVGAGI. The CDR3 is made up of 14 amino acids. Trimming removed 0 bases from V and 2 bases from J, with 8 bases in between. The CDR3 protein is CASSYSRDTYEQYF. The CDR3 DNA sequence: TGTGCCAGCAGTTACTCGAGAGATACCTACGAGCAGTACTTC.

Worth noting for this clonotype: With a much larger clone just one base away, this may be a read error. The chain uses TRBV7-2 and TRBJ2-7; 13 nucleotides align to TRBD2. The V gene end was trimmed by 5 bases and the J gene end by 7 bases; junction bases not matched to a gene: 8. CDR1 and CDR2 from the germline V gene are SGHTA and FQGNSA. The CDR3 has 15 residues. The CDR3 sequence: CASSSRLAGGYEQYF. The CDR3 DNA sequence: TGTGCCAGCAGCAGCCGACTAGCGGGGGGCTATGAGCAGTACTTC.

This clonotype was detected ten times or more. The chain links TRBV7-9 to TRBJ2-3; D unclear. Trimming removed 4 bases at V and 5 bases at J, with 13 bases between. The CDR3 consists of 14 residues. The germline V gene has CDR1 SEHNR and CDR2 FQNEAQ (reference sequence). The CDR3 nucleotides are TGTGCCAGCAGCTCCTCCTTTGTGGGAGATACGCAGTATTTT. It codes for CASSSSFVGDTQYF.

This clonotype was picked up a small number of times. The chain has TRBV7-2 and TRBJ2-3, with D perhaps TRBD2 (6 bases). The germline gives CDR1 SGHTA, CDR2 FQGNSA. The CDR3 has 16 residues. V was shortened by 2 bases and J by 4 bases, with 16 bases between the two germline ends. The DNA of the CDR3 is TGTGCCAGCAGCTTAAACCGCCTAGCGAGGTCAGATACGCAGTATTTT. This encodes CASSLNRLARSDTQYF.

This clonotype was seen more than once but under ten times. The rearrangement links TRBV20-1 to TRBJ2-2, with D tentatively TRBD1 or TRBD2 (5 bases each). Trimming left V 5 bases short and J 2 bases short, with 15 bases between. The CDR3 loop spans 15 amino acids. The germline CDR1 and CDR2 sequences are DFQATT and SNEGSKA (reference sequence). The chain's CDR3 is CSAPGLGENTGELFF. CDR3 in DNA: TGCAGTGCTCCGGGGTTAGGGGAAAACACCGGGGAGCTGTTTTTT.

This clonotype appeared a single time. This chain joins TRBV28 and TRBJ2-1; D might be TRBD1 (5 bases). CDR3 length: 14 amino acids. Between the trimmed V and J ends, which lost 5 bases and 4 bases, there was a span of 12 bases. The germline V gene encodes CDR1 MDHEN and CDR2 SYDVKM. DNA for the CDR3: TGTGCCAGCAGTCTGACAGCCCTGTACAATGAGCAGTTCTTC. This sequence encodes CASSLTALYNEQFF.

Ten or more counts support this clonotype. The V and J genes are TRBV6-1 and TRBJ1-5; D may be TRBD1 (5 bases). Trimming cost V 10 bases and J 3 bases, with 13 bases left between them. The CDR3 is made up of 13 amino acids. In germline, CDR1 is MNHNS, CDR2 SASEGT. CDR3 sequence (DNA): TGTGCCACGTCGGGGGATGACAATCAGCCCCAGCATTTT. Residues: CATSGDDNQPQHF.

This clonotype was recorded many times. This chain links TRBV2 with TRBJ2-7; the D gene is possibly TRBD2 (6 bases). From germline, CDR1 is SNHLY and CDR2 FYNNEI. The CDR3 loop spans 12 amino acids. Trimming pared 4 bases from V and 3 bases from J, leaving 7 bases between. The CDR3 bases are TGTGCCAGCAGTGGTAGCGGCTACGAGCAGTACTTC. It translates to CASSGSGYEQYF.

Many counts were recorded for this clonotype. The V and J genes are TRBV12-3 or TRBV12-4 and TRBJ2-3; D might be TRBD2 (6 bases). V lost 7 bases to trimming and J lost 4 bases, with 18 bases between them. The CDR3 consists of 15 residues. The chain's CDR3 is CASNEGGGRADTQYF. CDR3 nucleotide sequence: TGTGCCAGCAACGAGGGAGGAGGAAGGGCAGATACGCAGTATTTT.

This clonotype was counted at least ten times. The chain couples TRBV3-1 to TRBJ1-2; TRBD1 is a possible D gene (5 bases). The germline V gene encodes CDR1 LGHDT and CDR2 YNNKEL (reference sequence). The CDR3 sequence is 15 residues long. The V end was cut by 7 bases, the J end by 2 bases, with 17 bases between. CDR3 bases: TGTGCCAGCAACCCATCCGGCGGGGCCAACTATGGCTACACCTTC. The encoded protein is CASNPSGGANYGYTF.

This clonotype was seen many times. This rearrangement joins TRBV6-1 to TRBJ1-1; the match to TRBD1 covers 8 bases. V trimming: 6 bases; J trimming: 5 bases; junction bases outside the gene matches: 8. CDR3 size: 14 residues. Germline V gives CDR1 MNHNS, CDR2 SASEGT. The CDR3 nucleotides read TGTGCCAGCAGCTTCAGGGGGCAGGAGACTGAAGCTTTCTTT. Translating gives CASSFRGQETEAFF.

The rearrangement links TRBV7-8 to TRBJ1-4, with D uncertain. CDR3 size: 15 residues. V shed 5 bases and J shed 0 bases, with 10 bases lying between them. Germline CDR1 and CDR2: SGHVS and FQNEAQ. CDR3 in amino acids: CASSQNDATNEKLFF. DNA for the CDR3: TGTGCCAGCAGCCAGAACGACGCAACTAATGAAAAACTGTTTTTT.

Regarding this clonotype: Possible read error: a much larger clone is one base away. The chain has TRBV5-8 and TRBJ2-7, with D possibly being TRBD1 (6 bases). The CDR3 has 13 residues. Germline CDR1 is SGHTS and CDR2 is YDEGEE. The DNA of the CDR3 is TGTGGCAGCAGCTCTCGACAGGACTACGAGCAGTACTTC. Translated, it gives CGSSSRQDYEQYF.

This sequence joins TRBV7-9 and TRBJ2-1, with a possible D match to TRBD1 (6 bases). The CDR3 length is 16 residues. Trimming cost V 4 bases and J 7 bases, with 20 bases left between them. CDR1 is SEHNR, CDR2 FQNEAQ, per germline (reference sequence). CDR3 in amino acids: CASSSVGGRRGNEQFF. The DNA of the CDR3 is TGTGCCAGCAGCTCGGTGGGTGGACGCAGGGGAAATGAGCAGTTCTTC.

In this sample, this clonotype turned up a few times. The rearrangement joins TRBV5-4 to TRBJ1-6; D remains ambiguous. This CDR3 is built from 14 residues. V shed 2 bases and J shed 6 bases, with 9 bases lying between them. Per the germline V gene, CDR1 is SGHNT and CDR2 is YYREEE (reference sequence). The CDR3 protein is CASSFGVGNSPLHF. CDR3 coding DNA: TGTGCCAGCAGCTTTGGGGTTGGTAATTCACCCCTCCACTTT. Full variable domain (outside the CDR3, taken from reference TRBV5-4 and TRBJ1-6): ETGVTQSPTHLIKTRGQQVTLRCSSQSGHNTVSWYQQALGQGPQFIFQYYREEENGRGNFPPRFSGLQFPNYSSELNVNALELDDSALYLCASSFGVGNSPLHFGNGTRLTVT.

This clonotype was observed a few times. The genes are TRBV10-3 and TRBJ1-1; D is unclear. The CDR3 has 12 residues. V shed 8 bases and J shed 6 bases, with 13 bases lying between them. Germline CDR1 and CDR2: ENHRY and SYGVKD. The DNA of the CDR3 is TGTGCCATCCTAACTTCCATGTCTGAAGCTTTCTTT. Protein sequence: CAILTSMSEAFF.

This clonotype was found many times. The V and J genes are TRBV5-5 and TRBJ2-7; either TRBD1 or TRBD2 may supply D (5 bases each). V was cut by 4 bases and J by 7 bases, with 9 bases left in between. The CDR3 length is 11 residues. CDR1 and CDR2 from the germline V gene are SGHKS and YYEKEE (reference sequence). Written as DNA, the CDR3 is TGTGCCAGCAGCGGGACCTTAGAGCAGTACTTC. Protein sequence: CASSGTLEQYF.

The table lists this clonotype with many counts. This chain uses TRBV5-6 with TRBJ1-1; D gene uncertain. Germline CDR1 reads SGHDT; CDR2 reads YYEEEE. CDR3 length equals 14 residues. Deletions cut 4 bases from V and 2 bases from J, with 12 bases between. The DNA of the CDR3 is TGTGCCAGCAGCCCTAGACGCTCCAACACTGAAGCTTTCTTT. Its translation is CASSPRRSNTEAFF.

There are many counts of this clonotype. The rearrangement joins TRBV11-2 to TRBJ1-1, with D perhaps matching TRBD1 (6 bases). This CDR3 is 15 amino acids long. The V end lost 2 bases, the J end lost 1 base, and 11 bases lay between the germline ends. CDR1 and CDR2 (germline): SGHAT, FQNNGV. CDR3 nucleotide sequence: TGTGCCAGCAGCTTACTGGGGGCATGGAACACTGAAGCTTTCTTT. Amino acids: CASSLLGAWNTEAFF.